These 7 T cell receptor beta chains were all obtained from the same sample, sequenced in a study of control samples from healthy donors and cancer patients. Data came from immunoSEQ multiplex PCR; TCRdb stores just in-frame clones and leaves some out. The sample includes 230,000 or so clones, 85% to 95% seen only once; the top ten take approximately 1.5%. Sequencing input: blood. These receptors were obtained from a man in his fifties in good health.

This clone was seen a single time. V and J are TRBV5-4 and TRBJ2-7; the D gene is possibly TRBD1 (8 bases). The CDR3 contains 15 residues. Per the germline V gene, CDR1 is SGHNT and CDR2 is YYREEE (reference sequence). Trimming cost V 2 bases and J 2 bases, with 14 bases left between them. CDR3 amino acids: CASSFGGTGAYEQYF. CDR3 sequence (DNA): TGTGCCAGCAGCTTCGGGGGGACAGGAGCCTACGAGCAGTACTTC. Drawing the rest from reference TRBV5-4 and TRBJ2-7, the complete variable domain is ETGVTQSPTHLIKTRGQQVTLRCSSQSGHNTVSWYQQALGQGPQFIFQYYREEENGRGNFPPRFSGLQFPNYSSELNVNALELDDSALYLCASSFGGTGAYEQYFGPGTRLTVT.

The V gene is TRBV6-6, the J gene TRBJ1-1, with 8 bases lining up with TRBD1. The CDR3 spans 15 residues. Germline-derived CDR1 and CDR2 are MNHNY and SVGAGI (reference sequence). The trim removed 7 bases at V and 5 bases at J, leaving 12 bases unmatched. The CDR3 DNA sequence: TGTGCCAGCATCCAATTAGACAGGGGAGGAACTGAAGCTTTCTTT. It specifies CASIQLDRGGTEAFF.

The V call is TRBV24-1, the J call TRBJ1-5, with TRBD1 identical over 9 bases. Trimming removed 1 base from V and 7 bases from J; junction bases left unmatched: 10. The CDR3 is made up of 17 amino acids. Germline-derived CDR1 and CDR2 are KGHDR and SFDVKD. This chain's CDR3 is CATSDFPTGGIDQPQHF. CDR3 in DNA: TGTGCCACCAGTGATTTTCCGACAGGGGGGATCGACCAGCCCCAGCATTTT.

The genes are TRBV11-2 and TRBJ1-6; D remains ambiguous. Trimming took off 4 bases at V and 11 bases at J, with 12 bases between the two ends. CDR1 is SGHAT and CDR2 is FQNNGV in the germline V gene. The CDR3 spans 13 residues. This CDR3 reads CASSSPRVTPLHF. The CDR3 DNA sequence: TGTGCCAGCAGCTCCCCCCGGGTAACACCCCTCCACTTT.

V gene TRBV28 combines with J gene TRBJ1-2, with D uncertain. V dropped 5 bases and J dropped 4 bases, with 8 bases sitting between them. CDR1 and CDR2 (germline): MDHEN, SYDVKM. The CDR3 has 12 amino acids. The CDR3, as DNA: TGTGCCAGCAGTCCCTCCGGCTATGGCTACACCTTC. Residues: CASSPSGYGYTF.

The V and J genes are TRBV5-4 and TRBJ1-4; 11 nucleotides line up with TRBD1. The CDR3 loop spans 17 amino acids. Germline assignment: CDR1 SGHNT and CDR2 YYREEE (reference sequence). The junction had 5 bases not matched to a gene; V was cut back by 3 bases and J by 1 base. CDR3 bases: TGTGCCAGCAGCTCCCGGACAGGGGGCGGAACTAATGAAAAACTGTTTTTT. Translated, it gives CASSSRTGGGTNEKLFF.

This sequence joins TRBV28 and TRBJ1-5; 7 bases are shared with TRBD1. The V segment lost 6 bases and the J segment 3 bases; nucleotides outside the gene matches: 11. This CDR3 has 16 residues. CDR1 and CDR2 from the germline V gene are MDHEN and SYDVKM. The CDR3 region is CASSFVHRGLNQPQHF. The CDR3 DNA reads TGTGCCAGCAGCTTTGTGCACAGGGGCCTCAATCAGCCCCAGCATTTT.